This T cell receptor beta chain is from a study of PD-1 blockade in classical Hodgkin lymphoma. The germline CDR1 and CDR2 sequences are MNHEY and SMNVEV (reference sequence). This CDR3 is built from 14 residues. V dropped 6 bases and J dropped 4; count of bases not matched to a gene: 8. Only a few counts were recorded for this clone. Time point of the sample: cycle 4 day 1 (C4D1), after about 6 weeks of nivolumab. There was relapse after autologous stem cell transplantation in every patient, and there was variation in brentuximab vedotin exposure. Negative magnetic selection isolated CD4+ T cells from thawed PBMCs. Data came from immunoSEQ multiplex PCR; TCRdb stores just in-frame clones and leaves some out. The top ten clones hold roughly 2.8% of a sample with approximately 20,000 clones, 70% to 90% of them seen once.

Sequences were derived from CD4+ T cells from blood, sampled before the fourth cycle of nivolumab. The receptor comes from a human donor with classical Hodgkin lymphoma. The chain employs TRBV27 and TRBJ2-7; TRBD2 aligns across 8 bases. DNA for the CDR3: TGTGCCAGCAGGCGAGCGGGAGACGGTTACGAGCAGTACTTC. Amino acids: CASRRAGDGYEQYF.